This T cell receptor beta chain comes out of a study of T cell responses to AZD1222 COVID-19 vaccine. CDR1 is MNHEY, CDR2 SVGAGI, per germline. Germline trimming cut 10 bases from V and 4 bases from J; bases unmatched to any gene: 5. The CDR3 runs 13 residues. Measured with immunoSEQ multiplex PCR; TCRdb has only the in-frame clones, and not every one. This table has roughly 120,000 clones, around 94% appearing once. General study points: Clonal diversity was possibly underestimated, and white British individuals and females predominated among donors. Across spike, vaccine-associated CD4 TCRs were found, dominant at 160-218 and 743-854. In all cases, repertoires were sampled only after the peak T cell response. Of the AZD1222 recipients, only 5 or 6 were seropositive at baseline.

A remark on this clone: What it binds is unknown.

The sample in question was peripheral blood, obtained 28 days after the second AZD1222 dose. The chain has TRBV6-5 and TRBJ2-3, with TRBD1 matching 10 bases. This clonotype was sampled from an adult who received the AZD1222 COVID-19 vaccine. DNA of the CDR3: TGTGCCACAGGACAGGGGGGTTCAGATACGCAGTATTTT. It codes for CATGQGGSDTQYF.